The rows below give T cell receptor beta chains drawn from one sample of a study of shared clonotypes between healthy human individuals. The repertoire was sequenced with immunoSEQ multiplex PCR; TCRdb's copy has only in-frame clones and lacks some. The sample includes millions of clones, roughly 92% of them seen just once. The sample comprised naive CD4+ T cells sorted from blood. The source of these receptors is a man aged 18 to 29 in good health. CDR3s include the opening cysteine and the closing phenylalanine or tryptophan. The D gene is left open where the match is weak. The size of a clone is reported for some rows only, either as once, few or many, or as a class for expanded clones.

V gene: TRBV28
D gene: -
clone size: -
J gene: TRBJ1-6
CDR3 DNA: TGTGCCAGCAGTTTAATGGATAATTCACCCCTCCACTTT
CDR3 protein: CASSLMDNSPLHF

V gene: TRBV27
D gene: TRBD1
clone size: -
J gene: TRBJ2-2
CDR3 DNA: TGTGCCAGCAGACGACAGGGGGCTAACGGGGAGCTGTTTTTT
CDR3 protein: CASRRQGANGELFF

V gene: TRBV5-1
D gene: -
clone size: -
J gene: TRBJ2-1
CDR3 DNA: TGCGCCAGCAGCTTGGTATCGGTGAGAGGAGGCAATGAGCAGTTCTTC
CDR3 protein: CASSLVSVRGGNEQFF

V gene: TRBV19
D gene: TRBD1
clone size: -
J gene: TRBJ2-1
CDR3 DNA: TGTGCCAGTAGTATTAGACAGGGCCCTACTCTTCTTCTCTCCTACAATGAGCAGTTCTTC
CDR3 protein: CASSIRQGPTLLLSYNEQFF

V gene: TRBV4-3
D gene: -
clone size: -
J gene: TRBJ2-3
CDR3 DNA: TGCGCCAGCAGCCAAGATCTTCAGAGCCGGGATACGCAGTATTTT
CDR3 protein: CASSQDLQSRDTQYF

V gene: TRBV5-1
D gene: -
clone size: -
J gene: TRBJ1-2
CDR3 DNA: TGCGCCAGCAGCTTGGTAGGGGATGGATCTAGGGGCTACACCTTC
CDR3 protein: CASSLVGDGSRGYTF

V gene: TRBV20-1
D gene: -
clone size: few
J gene: TRBJ1-5
CDR3 DNA: TGCAGTGCTAGAGAGGACGGGCCCCAGCATTTT
CDR3 protein: CSAREDGPQHF

V gene: TRBV27
D gene: TRBD1
clone size: once
J gene: TRBJ1-1
CDR3 DNA: TGTGCCAGCAGTTTCAGGGGGGGTGGGAACACTGAAGCTTTCTTT
CDR3 protein: CASSFRGGGNTEAFF

V gene: TRBV7-9
D gene: -
clone size: -
J gene: TRBJ2-7
CDR3 DNA: TGTGCCAGCAGCCCCCGGACGGACGAGCAGTACTTC
CDR3 protein: CASSPRTDEQYF

V gene: TRBV18
D gene: -
clone size: -
J gene: TRBJ1-1
CDR3 DNA: TGTGCCAGCTCACCACCAGGGGTATTGAACACTGAAGCTTTCTTT
CDR3 protein: CASSPPGVLNTEAFF

V gene: TRBV5-6
D gene: TRBD1
clone size: -
J gene: TRBJ2-7
CDR3 DNA: TGTGCCAGCAGTCCTAGACAGGGGGCTTTCTACGAGCAGTACTTC
CDR3 protein: CASSPRQGAFYEQYF

V gene: TRBV7-2
D gene: -
clone size: -
J gene: TRBJ2-5
CDR3 DNA: TGTGCCAGCAGCGGGCGATCCAGGGAGACCCAGTACTTC
CDR3 protein: CASSGRSRETQYF

V gene: TRBV6-6
D gene: TRBD2
clone size: -
J gene: TRBJ2-5
CDR3 DNA: TGTGCCAGCAGTTACTCGAGGACTAGCGGAGAAGAGACCCAGTACTTC
CDR3 protein: CASSYSRTSGEETQYF

V gene: TRBV4-1
D gene: -
clone size: -
J gene: TRBJ1-2
CDR3 DNA: TGCGCCAGCAGCCTGAGGGGGATTGACTATGGCTACACCTTC
CDR3 protein: CASSLRGIDYGYTF

V gene: TRBV6-5
D gene: -
clone size: -
J gene: TRBJ1-4
CDR3 DNA: TGTGCCACAGGGTCAAGAGCGGGTGAAAAACTGTTTTTT
CDR3 protein: CATGSRAGEKLFF

V gene: TRBV5-4
D gene: TRBD1
clone size: -
J gene: TRBJ2-7
CDR3 DNA: TGTGCCAGCAACTTCCTGGGACAGGGCCCTCGCGAGCAGTACTTC
CDR3 protein: CASNFLGQGPREQYF

V gene: TRBV11-3
D gene: TRBD1
clone size: -
J gene: TRBJ2-7
CDR3 DNA: TGTGCCAGCAGCCCCTCGACAGGGGGGTCAAACGAGCAGTACTTC
CDR3 protein: CASSPSTGGSNEQYF

V gene: TRBV2
D gene: -
clone size: -
J gene: TRBJ2-7
CDR3 DNA: TGTGCCAGCAGTCTTAGCGGCCCCGAGCAGTACTTC
CDR3 protein: CASSLSGPEQYF

V gene: TRBV7-2
D gene: -
clone size: few
J gene: TRBJ1-1
CDR3 DNA: TGTGCCAGCAGCTCACCGACAGGGAACACTGAAGCTTTCTTT
CDR3 protein: CASSSPTGNTEAFF

V gene: TRBV19
D gene: TRBD2
clone size: -
J gene: TRBJ2-1
CDR3 DNA: TGTGCCAGTATCTCTAGCGGGAACAGGACTGCCCCCTCCTACAATGAGCAGTTCTTC
CDR3 protein: CASISSGNRTAPSYNEQFF

V gene: TRBV11-2
D gene: TRBD1
clone size: -
J gene: TRBJ1-3
CDR3 DNA: TGTGCCAGCAGTCTTACGACAGGGGGAAATGGAAACACCATATATTTT
CDR3 protein: CASSLTTGGNGNTIYF

V gene: TRBV5-1
D gene: TRBD1
clone size: -
J gene: TRBJ2-2
CDR3 DNA: TGCGCCAGCAGCGGATCCGGGACAGGGGGAGGAATCGGGGAGCTGTTTTTT
CDR3 protein: CASSGSGTGGGIGELFF

V gene: TRBV11-2
D gene: -
clone size: -
J gene: TRBJ1-3
CDR3 DNA: TGTGCCAGCAGGCCCCGGGGGCCTTATGGAAACACCATATATTTT
CDR3 protein: CASRPRGPYGNTIYF

V gene: TRBV6-1
D gene: -
clone size: -
J gene: TRBJ2-7
CDR3 DNA: TGTGCCTGTGCAAGTTCCAAGGGGGCCTACGAGCAGTACTTC
CDR3 protein: CACASSKGAYEQYF

V gene: TRBV5-8
D gene: -
clone size: -
J gene: TRBJ2-2
CDR3 DNA: TGTGCCAGCAGCTTGTCAAGACAGGACCGGCGCGGGGCGAACACCGGGGAGCTGTTTTTT
CDR3 protein: CASSLSRQDRRGANTGELFF

V gene: TRBV27
D gene: -
clone size: few
J gene: TRBJ1-6
CDR3 DNA: TGTGCCAGCAGTCCGAGTGGGTTGGGTAATTCACCCCTCCACTTT
CDR3 protein: CASSPSGLGNSPLHF

V gene: TRBV10-3
D gene: TRBD1
clone size: -
J gene: TRBJ1-4
CDR3 DNA: TGTGCCATCAGTGAGAATGTAGGACAGGCGGTGGGGGAAAAACTGTTTTTT
CDR3 protein: CAISENVGQAVGEKLFF

V gene: TRBV9
D gene: -
clone size: -
J gene: TRBJ2-3
CDR3 DNA: TGTGCCAACAGCGAACAGACTGGCACAGATACGCAGTATTTT
CDR3 protein: CANSEQTGTDTQYF

V gene: TRBV5-1
D gene: -
clone size: once
J gene: TRBJ2-7
CDR3 DNA: TGCGCCAGCAGCTTGAGTCAGCCTTCCTCCTACGAGCAGTACTTC
CDR3 protein: CASSLSQPSSYEQYF

V gene: TRBV7-8
D gene: -
clone size: -
J gene: TRBJ2-3
CDR3 DNA: TGTGCCAGCAGACCTACGTTGACAGATACGCAGTATTTT
CDR3 protein: CASRPTLTDTQYF

V gene: TRBV6-1
D gene: -
clone size: -
J gene: TRBJ1-1
CDR3 DNA: TGTGCCAGCTTGCTTAGACAGATGAACACTGAAGCTTTCTTT
CDR3 protein: CASLLRQMNTEAFF

V gene: TRBV27
D gene: -
clone size: -
J gene: TRBJ1-5
CDR3 DNA: TGTGCCAGCAGTTCGACAGGCTTCAATCAGCCCCAGCATTTT
CDR3 protein: CASSSTGFNQPQHF

V gene: TRBV4-3
D gene: TRBD2
clone size: -
J gene: TRBJ2-7
CDR3 DNA: TGCGCCAGCAGCCAAGACCTGGGTCTAGCGGGCTACGAGCAGTACTTC
CDR3 protein: CASSQDLGLAGYEQYF

V gene: TRBV6-5
D gene: -
clone size: -
J gene: TRBJ2-7
CDR3 DNA: TGTGCCAGCAGACACTCCGGGACACGGAGTGGCGAGCAGTACTTC
CDR3 protein: CASRHSGTRSGEQYF

V gene: TRBV28
D gene: -
clone size: -
J gene: TRBJ1-5
CDR3 DNA: TGTGCCAGCAGTCTTAGGTTCGGCGCCTCAGGGCCCCAGCATTTT
CDR3 protein: CASSLRFGASGPQHF

V gene: TRBV28
D gene: -
clone size: -
J gene: TRBJ1-5
CDR3 DNA: TGTGCCAGCACTACGGGGAGGGGCCAGCATTTT
CDR3 protein: CASTTGRGQHF

V gene: TRBV10-3
D gene: -
clone size: -
J gene: TRBJ2-5
CDR3 DNA: TGTGCCATCAGTGAAGGAAGACGCCAGGAGACCCAGTACTTC
CDR3 protein: CAISEGRRQETQYF

V gene: TRBV11-2
D gene: TRBD2
clone size: once
J gene: TRBJ2-1
CDR3 DNA: TGTGCCAGCAGCAGCGCGGGACTATCGTCGGTTGAGCAGTTCTTC
CDR3 protein: CASSSAGLSSVEQFF

V gene: TRBV20-1
D gene: TRBD1
clone size: -
J gene: TRBJ1-2
CDR3 DNA: TGCAGGTCGGGACAGAACTATGGCTACACCTTC
CDR3 protein: CRSGQNYGYTF

V gene: TRBV18
D gene: -
clone size: -
J gene: TRBJ1-6
CDR3 DNA: TGTGCCAGCTCACCAGCTGGGGCCCCCCTCCACTTT
CDR3 protein: CASSPAGAPLHF

V gene: TRBV7-9
D gene: -
clone size: few
J gene: TRBJ1-5
CDR3 DNA: TGTGCCAGCGGGCTTAGCAATCAGCCCCAGCATTTT
CDR3 protein: CASGLSNQPQHF

V gene: TRBV7-2
D gene: -
clone size: -
J gene: TRBJ2-4
CDR3 DNA: TGTGCCAGCAGTTGGGTGGTCCAAAACATTCAGTACTTC
CDR3 protein: CASSWVVQNIQYF

V gene: TRBV5-1
D gene: -
clone size: -
J gene: TRBJ1-1
CDR3 DNA: TGCGCCAGTCAGACAGGCGCCAAGGGGATGAACACTGAAGCTTTCTTT
CDR3 protein: CASQTGAKGMNTEAFF

V gene: TRBV7-9
D gene: TRBD1
clone size: -
J gene: TRBJ2-6
CDR3 DNA: TGTGCCAGCAGCTTACAGGGGGCGCCTGAGGCCAACGTCCTGACTTTC
CDR3 protein: CASSLQGAPEANVLTF

V gene: TRBV18
D gene: -
clone size: -
J gene: TRBJ2-1
CDR3 DNA: TGTGCCAGCTCACTTAATACCTTTGGGGCCCTAAATGAGCAGTTCTTC
CDR3 protein: CASSLNTFGALNEQFF

V gene: TRBV7-2
D gene: TRBD1
clone size: -
J gene: TRBJ2-1
CDR3 DNA: TGTGCCAGCAGCTTAGCGGGACAGGGGCGGGTTGGTGAGCAGTTCTTC
CDR3 protein: CASSLAGQGRVGEQFF

V gene: TRBV6-6
D gene: TRBD1
clone size: once
J gene: TRBJ1-5
CDR3 DNA: TGTGCCAGCAGCGCGGGACAGGGGTTAAATCAGCCCCAGCATTTT
CDR3 protein: CASSAGQGLNQPQHF